Detailed here is one T cell receptor (beta chain). Antigen unknown. Sequencing was performed with immunoSEQ multiplex PCR; in TCRdb, only in-frame clones are kept and a portion is missing. The sample consists of about 29,000 clones, more than 85% of them appearing once. This specimen comes from a study of somatic mutations in cytotoxic T cells in rheumatoid arthritis. Study findings and constraints: The authors did not know the antigen targets of the expanded CD8+ clones.

The investigators isolated CD4+ and CD8+ cells by positive magnetic bead selection and checked their purity by flow cytometry. The clonotype was recovered from an adult with rheumatoid arthritis. Sequenced sample: CD8+ T cells sorted from blood.

CDR3 sequence: CASFPSGFKEQFF. CDR3 bases: TGTGCCAGCTTTCCTAGCGGTTTTAAGGAGCAGTTCTTC. The J gene is TRBJ2-1, the V gene TRBV18; 7 bases agree with TRBD2. This CDR3 is 13 amino acids long. Germline assignment: CDR1 KGHSH and CDR2 LQKENI. V gave up 7 bases and J gave up 10 bases; unmatched junction bases: 10.